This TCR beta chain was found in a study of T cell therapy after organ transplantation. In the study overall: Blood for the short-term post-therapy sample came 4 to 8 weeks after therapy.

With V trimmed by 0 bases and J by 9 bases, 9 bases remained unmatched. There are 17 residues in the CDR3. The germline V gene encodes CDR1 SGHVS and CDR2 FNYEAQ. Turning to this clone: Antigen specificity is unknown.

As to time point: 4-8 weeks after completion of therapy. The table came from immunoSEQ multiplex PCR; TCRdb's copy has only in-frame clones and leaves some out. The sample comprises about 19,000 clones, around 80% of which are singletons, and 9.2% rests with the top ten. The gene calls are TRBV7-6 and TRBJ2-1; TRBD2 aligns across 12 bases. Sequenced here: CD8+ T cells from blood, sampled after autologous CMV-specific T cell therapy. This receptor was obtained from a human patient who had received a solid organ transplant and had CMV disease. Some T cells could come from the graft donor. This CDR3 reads CASSLATTSGRFTEQFF. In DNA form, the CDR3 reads TGTGCCAGCAGCTTAGCAACGACTAGCGGGAGATTTACTGAGCAGTTCTTC.